The 13 T cell receptor beta chains reported below all come from one sample, sequenced in a study of blood T cells in healthy people across ages. Through a sample-barcoded 5' primer and a J-beta primer mix, a second PCR was run for roughly 6 to 11 cycles. TCRdb fed the 5' RACE reads into MiXCR, producing one record per CDR3 protein. The data show roughly 800,000 distinct CDR3 sequences, around 34% seen once. What was sequenced was blood. Receptors were obtained from a man younger than 35 in good health.

The chain links TRBV21-1 to TRBJ2-2. TRBV21-1 is labeled a pseudogene. CDR3 length: 10 residues. The CDR3 DNA reads TGTGCCGAGAACACCGGGGAGCTGTTTTTT. This translates into CAENTGELFF.

This clonotype has just a few counts. This chain joins TRBV27 and TRBJ2-2; 7 positions match TRBD1. J was trimmed by 2 bases and V by 6 bases; bases with no gene match: 6. This CDR3 contains 15 residues. Germline V gene lookup returns CDR1 MNHEY and CDR2 SMNVEV (reference sequence). The DNA for the CDR3 is TGTGCCAGCAGCCTCAGGGACAGCAACACCGGGGAGCTGTTTTTT. It specifies CASSLRDSNTGELFF.

This chain links TRBV6-1 with TRBJ1-5; possible D gene TRBD1, 6 bases. There are 17 residues in the CDR3. V lost 8 bases and J 0 bases, leaving 20 bases between the germline ends. Per the germline V gene, CDR1 is MNHNS and CDR2 is SASEGT. The CDR3: CASGAQGVGYSNQPQHF. The CDR3 coding sequence is TGTGCCAGCGGTGCACAGGGAGTGGGATATAGCAATCAGCCCCAGCATTTT.

The chain carries TRBV6-6 and TRBJ1-1, with D tentatively TRBD1 (6 bases). Trimming took 6 bases from V and 0 from J, leaving 11 bases between them. Germline CDR1 MNHNY, CDR2 SVGAGI (reference sequence). The CDR3 runs 14 residues. CDR3 coding DNA: TGTGCCAGCAGAGACAGGACCTTGAACACTGAAGCTTTCTTT. Translating it yields CASRDRTLNTEAFF.

This clonotype was counted ten times or more. This chain uses TRBV7-9 with TRBJ2-7; no definite D call. This CDR3 contains 13 residues. The germline V gene has CDR1 SEHNR and CDR2 FQNEAQ (reference sequence). With 1 base removed from V and 3 bases from J, the gap between germline ends came to 7 bases. In DNA, the CDR3 is TGTGCCAGCAGCTTAGGACCCCTCTACGAGCAGTACTTC. This sequence encodes CASSLGPLYEQYF.

V is TRBV18 and J is TRBJ2-3, with D uncertain. The CDR3 has 15 residues. The V end was cut by 0 bases, the J end by 4 bases, with 11 bases between. The V gene's germline CDR1 is KGHSH and CDR2 LQKENI. CDR3 protein: CASSPPSVPPDTQYF. The CDR3 nucleotides are TGTGCCAGCTCACCACCGAGTGTTCCGCCAGATACGCAGTATTTT.

This clonotype was picked up a small number of times. The genes are TRBV7-9 and TRBJ2-3; D possibly uses TRBD1 or TRBD2 (5 bases each). The CDR3 extends over 14 amino acids. V lost 2 bases, J lost 5 bases, and 11 bases lay in between. In germline, CDR1 is SEHNR, CDR2 FQNEAQ (reference sequence). CDR3 amino acids: CASSLTRDGDTQYF. The DNA for the CDR3 is TGTGCCAGCAGCTTAACAAGGGACGGAGATACGCAGTATTTT.

The chain couples TRBV2 to TRBJ1-1, with unresolved D. This CDR3 region has 11 residues. Trimming took 7 bases from V and 5 from J, leaving 8 bases between them. Germline-derived CDR1 and CDR2 are SNHLY and FYNNEI. Here the CDR3 DNA reads TGTGCCAGCAACGGAGGAACTGAAGCTTTCTTT. Its translation: CASNGGTEAFF.

With respect to this clonotype: A much larger clone differs by one base, so this may be a read error. The chain has TRBV5-1 and TRBJ2-1, with 7 bases lining up with TRBD2. The CDR3 spans 17 residues. The V gene's germline CDR1 is SGHRS and CDR2 YFSETQ. The CDR3 region is CTSSPGFGGGPLNEQFF. The CDR3 bases are TGCACCAGCAGCCCGGGCTTTGGGGGAGGGCCTCTGAATGAGCAGTTCTTC.

This chain links TRBV4-1 with TRBJ2-1, with 7 bases identical to TRBD1. The J segment lost 2 bases and the V segment lost 0 bases, leaving 1 base of the junction unmatched. This CDR3 comprises 15 residues. Germline lookup yields CDR1 MGHRA and CDR2 YSYEKL. In DNA form, the CDR3 reads TGCGCCAGCAGCCAAGACCAGGGGGCCTACAATGAGCAGTTCTTC. Its protein is CASSQDQGAYNEQFF.

In this sample, this clonotype turned up a few times. V and J are TRBV2 and TRBJ2-3; 7 nucleotides agree with TRBD2. From germline, CDR1 is SNHLY and CDR2 FYNNEI. The CDR3 runs to 14 residues. V gave up 7 bases and J gave up 2 bases; unmatched junction bases: 6. The CDR3 protein is CASTQRGPTDTQYF. Here the CDR3 DNA reads TGTGCCAGCACCCAGCGGGGCCCCACAGATACGCAGTATTTT.

This clonotype was detected only a few times. This chain uses TRBV3-1 with TRBJ1-4; D call uncertain. V dropped 2 bases and J dropped 3 bases, with 13 bases sitting between them. CDR1 and CDR2 (germline): LGHDT, YNNKEL (reference sequence). The CDR3 totals 16 residues. The chain's CDR3 is CASSQMEGSPNEKLFF. The CDR3 DNA reads TGTGCCAGCAGCCAAATGGAGGGAAGTCCTAATGAAAAACTGTTTTTT. Supplemented by reference TRBV3-1 and TRBJ1-4, the full variable domain reads DTAVSQTPKYLVTQMGNDKSIKCEQNLGHDTMYWYKQDSKKFLKIMFSYNNKELIINETVPNRFSPKSPDKAHLNLHINSLELGDSAVYFCASSQMEGSPNEKLFFGSGTQLSVL.

The CDR3 reads CASSPSRTYNEQFF. CDR3 nucleotides: TGTGCCAGCAGCCCTTCAAGGACCTACAATGAGCAGTTCTTC. The chain employs TRBV7-9 and TRBJ2-1; D is ambiguous. CDR3 length: 14 residues. V was shortened by 5 bases and J by 2 bases, with 10 bases between the two germline ends. Looked up from germline, CDR1 is SEHNR and CDR2 is FQNEAQ (reference sequence).